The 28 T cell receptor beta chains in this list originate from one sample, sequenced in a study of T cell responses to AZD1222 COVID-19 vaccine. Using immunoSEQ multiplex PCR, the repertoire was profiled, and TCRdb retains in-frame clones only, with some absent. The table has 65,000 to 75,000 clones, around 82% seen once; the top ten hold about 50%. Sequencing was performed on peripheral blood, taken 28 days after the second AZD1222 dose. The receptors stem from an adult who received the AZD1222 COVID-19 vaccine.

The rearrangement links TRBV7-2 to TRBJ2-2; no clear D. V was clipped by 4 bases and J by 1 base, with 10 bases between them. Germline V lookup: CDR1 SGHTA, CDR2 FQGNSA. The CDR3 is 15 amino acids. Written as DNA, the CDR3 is TGTGCCAGCAGCTCCGTTCCGGGGAACACCGGGGAGCTGTTTTTT. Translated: CASSSVPGNTGELFF.

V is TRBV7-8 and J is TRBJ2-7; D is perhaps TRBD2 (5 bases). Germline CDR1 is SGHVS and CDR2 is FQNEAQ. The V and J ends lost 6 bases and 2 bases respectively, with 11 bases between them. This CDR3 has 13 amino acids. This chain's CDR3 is CASSPTGTYEQYF. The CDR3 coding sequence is TGTGCCAGCAGTCCGACCGGGACCTACGAGCAGTACTTC.

CDR3 loop: CASSFSANEQFF. CDR3 bases: TGTGCCAGCAGCTTTAGCGCGAATGAGCAGTTCTTC. The rearrangement links TRBV5-5 to TRBJ2-1; tentative D call: TRBD2 (5 bases). V shed 2 bases and J shed 7 bases, with 7 bases lying between them. CDR3 length: 12 residues. Germline V gene lookup returns CDR1 SGHKS and CDR2 YYEKEE (reference sequence).

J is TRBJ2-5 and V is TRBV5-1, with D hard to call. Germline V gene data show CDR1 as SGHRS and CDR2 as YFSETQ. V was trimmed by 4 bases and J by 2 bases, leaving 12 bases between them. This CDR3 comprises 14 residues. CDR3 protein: CASSRLGYQETQYF. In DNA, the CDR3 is TGCGCCAGCAGCCGACTGGGGTATCAAGAGACCCAGTACTTC.

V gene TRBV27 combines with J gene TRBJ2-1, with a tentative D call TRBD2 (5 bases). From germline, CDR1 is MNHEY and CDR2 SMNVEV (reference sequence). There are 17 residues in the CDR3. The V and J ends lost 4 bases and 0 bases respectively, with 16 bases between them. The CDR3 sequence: CASSSLPGVSSYNEQFF. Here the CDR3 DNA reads TGTGCCAGCAGTTCCCTCCCCGGGGTGAGCTCCTACAATGAGCAGTTCTTC.

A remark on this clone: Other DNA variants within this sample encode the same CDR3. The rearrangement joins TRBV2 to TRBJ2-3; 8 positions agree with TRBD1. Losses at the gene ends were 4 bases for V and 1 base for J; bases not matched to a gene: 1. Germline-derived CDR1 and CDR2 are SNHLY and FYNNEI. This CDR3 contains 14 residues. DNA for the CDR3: TGTGCCAGCAGTGTGACAGGGGGCACAGATACGCAGTATTTT. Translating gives CASSVTGGTDTQYF.

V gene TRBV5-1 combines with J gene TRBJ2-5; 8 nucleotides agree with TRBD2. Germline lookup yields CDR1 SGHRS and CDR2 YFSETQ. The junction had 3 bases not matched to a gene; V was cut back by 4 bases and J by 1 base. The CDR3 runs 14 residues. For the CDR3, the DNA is TGCGCCAGCAGCATAGCGGGGTTCCAAGAGACCCAGTACTTC. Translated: CASSIAGFQETQYF.

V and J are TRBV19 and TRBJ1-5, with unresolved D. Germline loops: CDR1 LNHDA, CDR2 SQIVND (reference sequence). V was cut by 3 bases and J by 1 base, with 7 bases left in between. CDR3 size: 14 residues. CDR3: CASSMLQSNQPQHF. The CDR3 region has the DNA TGTGCCAGTAGTATGCTACAGAGCAATCAGCCCCAGCATTTT.

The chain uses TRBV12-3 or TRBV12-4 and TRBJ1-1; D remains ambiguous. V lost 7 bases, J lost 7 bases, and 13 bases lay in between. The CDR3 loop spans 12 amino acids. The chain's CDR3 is CASTLGAFEAFF. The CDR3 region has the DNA TGTGCCAGCACTCTCGGAGCCTTTGAAGCTTTCTTT.

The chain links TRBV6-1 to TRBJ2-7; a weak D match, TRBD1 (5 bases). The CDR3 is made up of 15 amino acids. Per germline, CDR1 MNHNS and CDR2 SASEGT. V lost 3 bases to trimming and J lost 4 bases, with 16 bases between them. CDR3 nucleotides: TGTGCCAGCAGTGAGCAGACAGCCGCCTTATACGAGCAGTACTTC. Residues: CASSEQTAALYEQYF.

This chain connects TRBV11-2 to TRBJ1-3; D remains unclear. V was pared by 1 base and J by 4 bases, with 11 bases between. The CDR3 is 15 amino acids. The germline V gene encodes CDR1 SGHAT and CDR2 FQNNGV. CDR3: CASSLGHSLGNTIYF. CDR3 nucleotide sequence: TGTGCCAGCAGCTTAGGACATAGTCTCGGAAACACCATATATTTT.

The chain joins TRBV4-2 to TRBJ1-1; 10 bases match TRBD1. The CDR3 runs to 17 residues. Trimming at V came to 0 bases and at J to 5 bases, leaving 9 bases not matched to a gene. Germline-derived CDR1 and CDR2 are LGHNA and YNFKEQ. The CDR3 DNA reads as TGTGCCAGCAGCCAAGATCTAAGACAGGGGGCAAGAACTGAAGCTTTCTTT. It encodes CASSQDLRQGARTEAFF.

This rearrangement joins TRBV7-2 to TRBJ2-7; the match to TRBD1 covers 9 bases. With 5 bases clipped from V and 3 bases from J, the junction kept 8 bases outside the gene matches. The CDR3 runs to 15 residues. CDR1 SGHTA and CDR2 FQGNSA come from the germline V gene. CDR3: CASSTSGQGFYEQYF. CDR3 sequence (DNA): TGTGCCAGCAGCACGTCGGGACAGGGTTTCTACGAGCAGTACTTC.

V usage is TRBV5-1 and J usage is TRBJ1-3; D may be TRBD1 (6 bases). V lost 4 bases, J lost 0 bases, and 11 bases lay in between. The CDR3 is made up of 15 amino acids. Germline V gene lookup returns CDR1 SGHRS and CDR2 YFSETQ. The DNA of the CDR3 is TGCGCCAGCAGCCCTACAGGGAGCTCTGGAAACACCATATATTTT. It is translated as CASSPTGSSGNTIYF.

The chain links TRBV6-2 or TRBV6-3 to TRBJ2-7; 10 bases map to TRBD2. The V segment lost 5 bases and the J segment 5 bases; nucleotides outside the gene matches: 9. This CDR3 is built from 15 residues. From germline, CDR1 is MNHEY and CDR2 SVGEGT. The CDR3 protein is CASSEGASGSHEQYF. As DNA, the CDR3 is TGTGCCAGCAGTGAGGGGGCTAGCGGGAGCCACGAGCAGTACTTC.

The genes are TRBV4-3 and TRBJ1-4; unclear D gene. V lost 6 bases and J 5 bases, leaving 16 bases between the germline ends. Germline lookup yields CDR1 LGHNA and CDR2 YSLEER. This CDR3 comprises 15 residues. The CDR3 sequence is CASRPEIDRNEKLFF. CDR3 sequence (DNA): TGCGCCAGCAGGCCAGAGATAGATAGGAATGAAAAACTGTTTTTT.

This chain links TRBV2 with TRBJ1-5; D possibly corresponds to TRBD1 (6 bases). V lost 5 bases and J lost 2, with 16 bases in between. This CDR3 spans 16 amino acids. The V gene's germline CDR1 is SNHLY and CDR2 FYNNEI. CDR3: CASSTTGSSGNQPQHF. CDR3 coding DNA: TGTGCCAGCAGTACTACAGGGAGCAGCGGCAATCAGCCCCAGCATTTT.

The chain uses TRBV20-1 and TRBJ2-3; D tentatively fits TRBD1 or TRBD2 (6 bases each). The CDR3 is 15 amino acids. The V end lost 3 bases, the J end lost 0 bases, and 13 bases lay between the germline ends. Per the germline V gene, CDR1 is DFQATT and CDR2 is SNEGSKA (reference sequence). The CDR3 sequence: CSASKGGPSTDTQYF. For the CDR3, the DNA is TGCAGTGCTAGTAAGGGGGGACCGAGCACAGATACGCAGTATTTT.

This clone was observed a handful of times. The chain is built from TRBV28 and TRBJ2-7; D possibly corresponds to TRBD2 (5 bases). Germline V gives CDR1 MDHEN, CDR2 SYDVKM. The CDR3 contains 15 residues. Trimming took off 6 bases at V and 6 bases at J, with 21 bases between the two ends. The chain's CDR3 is CASRVGGSGPSEQYF. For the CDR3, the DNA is TGTGCCAGCAGGGTCGGCGGGTCCGGGCCCTCCGAGCAGTACTTC.

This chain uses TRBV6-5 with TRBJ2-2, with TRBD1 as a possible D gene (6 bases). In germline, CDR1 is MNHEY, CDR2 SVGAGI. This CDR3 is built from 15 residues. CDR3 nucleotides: TGTGCAGCCCACATGGGACACGCGAACACCGGGGAGCTGTTTTTT. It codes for CAAHMGHANTGELFF.

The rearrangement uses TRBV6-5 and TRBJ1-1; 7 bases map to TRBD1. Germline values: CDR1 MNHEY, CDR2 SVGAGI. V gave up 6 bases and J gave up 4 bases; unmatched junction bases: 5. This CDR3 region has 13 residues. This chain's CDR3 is CASRTGVFTEAFF. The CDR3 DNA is TGTGCCAGCAGAACAGGGGTTTTCACTGAAGCTTTCTTT.

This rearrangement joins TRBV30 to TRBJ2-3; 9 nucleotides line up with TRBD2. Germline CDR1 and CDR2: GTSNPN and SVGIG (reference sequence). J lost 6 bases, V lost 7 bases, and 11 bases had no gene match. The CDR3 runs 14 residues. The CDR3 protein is CASTWRGGPDTQYF. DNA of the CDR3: TGTGCCTCAACCTGGCGGGGGGGCCCCGATACGCAGTATTTT.

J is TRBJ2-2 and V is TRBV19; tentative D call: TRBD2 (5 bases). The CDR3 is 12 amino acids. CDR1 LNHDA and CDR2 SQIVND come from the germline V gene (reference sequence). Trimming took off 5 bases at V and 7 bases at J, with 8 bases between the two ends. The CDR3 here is CASSAGGGELFF. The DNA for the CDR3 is TGTGCCAGTAGTGCCGGAGGCGGGGAGCTGTTTTTT.

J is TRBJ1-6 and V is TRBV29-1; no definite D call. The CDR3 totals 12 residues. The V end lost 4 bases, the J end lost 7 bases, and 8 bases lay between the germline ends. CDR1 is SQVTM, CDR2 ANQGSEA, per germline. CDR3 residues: CSVGHGNSPLHF. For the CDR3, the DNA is TGCAGCGTTGGGCACGGAAATTCACCCCTCCACTTT.

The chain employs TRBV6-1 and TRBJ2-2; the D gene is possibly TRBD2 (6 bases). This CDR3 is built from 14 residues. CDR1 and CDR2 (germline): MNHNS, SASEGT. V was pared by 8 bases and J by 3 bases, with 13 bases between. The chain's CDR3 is CASLGGVDTGELFF. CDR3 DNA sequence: TGTGCCAGCCTGGGGGGAGTCGACACCGGGGAGCTGTTTTTT.

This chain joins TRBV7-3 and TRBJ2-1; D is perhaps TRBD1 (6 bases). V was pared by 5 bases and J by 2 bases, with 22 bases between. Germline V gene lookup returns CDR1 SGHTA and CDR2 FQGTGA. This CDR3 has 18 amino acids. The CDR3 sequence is CASSPNTLTGNPYNEQFF. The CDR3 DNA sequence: TGTGCCAGCAGCCCAAACACCTTAACAGGGAACCCCTACAATGAGCAGTTCTTC.

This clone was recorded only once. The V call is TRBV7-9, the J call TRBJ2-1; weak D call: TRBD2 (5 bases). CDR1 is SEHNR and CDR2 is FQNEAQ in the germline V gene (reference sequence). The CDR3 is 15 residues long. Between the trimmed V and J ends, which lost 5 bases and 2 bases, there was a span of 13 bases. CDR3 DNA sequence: TGTGCCAGCAGCCCCAGCGGACCGACCTACAATGAGCAGTTCTTC. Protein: CASSPSGPTYNEQFF.

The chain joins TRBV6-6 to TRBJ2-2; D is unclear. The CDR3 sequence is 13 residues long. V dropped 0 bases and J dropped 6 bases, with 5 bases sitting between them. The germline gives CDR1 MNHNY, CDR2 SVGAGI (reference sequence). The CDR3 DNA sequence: TGTGCCAGCAGTTACTCGGGCCCCGGGGAGCTGTTTTTT. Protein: CASSYSGPGELFF.